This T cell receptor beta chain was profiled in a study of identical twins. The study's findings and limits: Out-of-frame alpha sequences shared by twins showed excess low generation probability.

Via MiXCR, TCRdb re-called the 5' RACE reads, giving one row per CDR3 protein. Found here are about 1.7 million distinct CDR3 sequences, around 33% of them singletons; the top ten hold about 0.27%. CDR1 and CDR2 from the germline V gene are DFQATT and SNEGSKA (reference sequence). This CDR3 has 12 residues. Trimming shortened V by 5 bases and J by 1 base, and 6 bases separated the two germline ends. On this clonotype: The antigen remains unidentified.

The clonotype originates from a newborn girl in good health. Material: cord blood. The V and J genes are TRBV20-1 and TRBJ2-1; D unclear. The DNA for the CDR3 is TGCAGTGCTGAGCTTTCCTACAATGAGCAGTTCTTC. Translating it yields CSAELSYNEQFF.